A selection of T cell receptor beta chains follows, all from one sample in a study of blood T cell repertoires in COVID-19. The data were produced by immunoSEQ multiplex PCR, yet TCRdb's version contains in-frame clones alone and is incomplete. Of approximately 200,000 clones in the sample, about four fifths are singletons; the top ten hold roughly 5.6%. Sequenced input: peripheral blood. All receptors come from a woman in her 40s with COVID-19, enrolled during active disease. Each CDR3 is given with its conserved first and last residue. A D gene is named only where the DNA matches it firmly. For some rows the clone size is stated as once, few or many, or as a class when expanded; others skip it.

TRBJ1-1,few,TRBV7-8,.,CASSLVGDGGTEAFF,TGTGCCAGCAGCTTAGTCGGGGATGGAGGCACTGAAGCTTTCTTT
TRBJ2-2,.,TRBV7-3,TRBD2,CASSLSRTSGGAGELFF,TGTGCCAGCAGCTTATCCCGGACTAGCGGGGGTGCGGGGGAGCTGTTTTTT
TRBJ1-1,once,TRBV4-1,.,CASRVFPTGEGNTEAFF,TGCGCCAGCAGAGTTTTTCCCACCGGGGAGGGCAACACTGAAGCTTTCTTT
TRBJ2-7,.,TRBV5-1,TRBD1,CASSNPGQGILEQYF,TGCGCCAGCAGCAATCCGGGACAGGGCATCCTCGAGCAGTACTTC
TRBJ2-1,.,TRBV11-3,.,CASRGLDNNEQFF,TGTGCCAGCCGTGGGCTCGACAACAATGAGCAGTTCTTC
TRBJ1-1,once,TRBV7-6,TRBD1,CASSPRTGVDYEAFF,TGTGCCAGCAGCCCCCGGACAGGGGTCGACTATGAAGCTTTCTTT
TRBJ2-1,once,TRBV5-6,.,CASSFIKSTFF,TGTGCCAGCAGCTTTATAAAGAGTACGTTCTTC
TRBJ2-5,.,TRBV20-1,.,CSASLGGGSEETQYF,TGCAGTGCTAGTCTCGGAGGAGGGTCTGAGGAGACCCAGTACTTC
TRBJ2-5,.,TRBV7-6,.,CASSSTSIARETQYF,TGTGCCAGCAGCTCCACTAGCATCGCCAGAGAGACCCAGTACTTC
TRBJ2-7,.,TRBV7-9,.,CASSYGLPPYEQYF,TGTGCCAGCAGCTATGGACTCCCCCCCTACGAGCAGTACTTC
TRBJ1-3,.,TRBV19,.,CASSIPGVRGNTIYF,TGTGCCAGTAGTATCCCAGGGGTCCGAGGAAACACCATATATTTT
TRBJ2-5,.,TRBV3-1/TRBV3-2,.,CASSQVGAETQYF,TGTGCCAGCAGCCAGGTGGGAGCAGAGACCCAGTACTTC
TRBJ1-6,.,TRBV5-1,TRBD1,CASSPGRDSDFTYNSPLHF,TGCGCCAGCAGCCCCGGTAGGGACAGCGATTTTACCTATAATTCACCCCTCCACTTT
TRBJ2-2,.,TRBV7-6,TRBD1,CASSFGTVNTGELFF,TGTGCCAGCAGCTTCGGGACAGTGAACACCGGGGAGCTGTTTTTT
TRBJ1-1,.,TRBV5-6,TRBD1,CASSLTGGFKVFF,TGTGCCAGCAGCTTGACAGGGGGCTTTAAGGTTTTCTTT
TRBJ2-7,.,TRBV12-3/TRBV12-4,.,CASSLGGSYEQYF,TGTGCCAGCAGTTTGGGGGGCTCCTACGAGCAGTACTTC
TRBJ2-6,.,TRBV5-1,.,CASSLEGVGANVLTF,TGCGCCAGCAGCTTGGAAGGGGTAGGGGCCAACGTCCTGACTTTC
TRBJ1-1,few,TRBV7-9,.,CASSLEQGKAFF,TGTGCCAGCAGCTTAGAGCAGGGGAAGGCTTTCTTT
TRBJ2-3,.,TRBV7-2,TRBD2,CASSPPWGTSGGTDTQYF,TGTGCCAGCAGCCCTCCCTGGGGGACTAGCGGGGGGACAGATACGCAGTATTTT
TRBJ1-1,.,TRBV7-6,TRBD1,CASSVSGGLARAFF,TGTGCCAGCAGCGTATCAGGGGGCCTGGCTCGAGCTTTCTTT
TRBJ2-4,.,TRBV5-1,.,CASSSEGRTTNIQYF,TGCGCCAGCAGCTCGGAGGGCAGGACAACAAACATTCAGTACTTC
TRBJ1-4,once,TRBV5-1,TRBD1,CASSWEGQDPEKLFF,TGCGCCAGCAGCTGGGAAGGACAGGATCCTGAAAAACTGTTTTTT
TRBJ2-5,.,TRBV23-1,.,CARFGGETQYF,TGCGCCAGGTTCGGAGGGGAGACCCAGTACTTC
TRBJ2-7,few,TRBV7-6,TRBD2,CASSYLDSGSHEQYF,TGTGCCAGCAGCTACCTCGATAGCGGGAGCCACGAGCAGTACTTC
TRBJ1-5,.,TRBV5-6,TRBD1,CASSWGPMTNRGRNQPQHF,TGTGCCAGCAGCTGGGGCCCGATGACGAACAGGGGGCGAAACCAGCCCCAGCATTTT
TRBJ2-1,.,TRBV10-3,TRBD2,CAISDLAGEGEQFF,TGTGCCATCAGTGACCTAGCGGGAGAAGGGGAGCAGTTCTTC
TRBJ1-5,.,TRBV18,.,CASSPGQGGNQPQHF,TGTGCCAGCTCACCCGGACAAGGGGGCAATCAGCCCCAGCATTTT
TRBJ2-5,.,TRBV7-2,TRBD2,CASAAGEETQYF,TGTGCCAGCGCAGCGGGAGAAGAGACCCAGTACTTC
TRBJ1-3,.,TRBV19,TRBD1,CASSIIQGVSGNTIYF,TGTGCCAGTAGTATAATCCAGGGGGTCTCTGGAAACACCATATATTTT
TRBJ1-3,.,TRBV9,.,CASSVESFSGNTIYF,TGTGCCAGCAGCGTAGAGAGCTTCTCTGGAAACACCATATATTTT
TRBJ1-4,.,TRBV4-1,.,CASSRPGGGEGEKLFF,TGCGCCAGCAGCCGCCCAGGAGGGGGGGAAGGTGAAAAACTGTTTTTT
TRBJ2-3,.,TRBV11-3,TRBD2,CASGAGGTDTQYF,TGTGCCAGCGGGGCGGGGGGCACAGATACGCAGTATTTT